These 10 T cell receptor delta chains were sequenced from one sample in a study of gamma-delta chains in newborns, infants, children. TCRdb fed the reads to CATT. The sample yields about 800 delta-chain clones, 1% seen once. The sample consisted of blood. These TCRs come from a child in good health.

This clone was detected only a few times. TCRdb shows a much larger clone's protein in place of this DNA's translation, and the two differ at residue 11, likely through a read error; the protein shown is translated from the DNA. The chain employs TRDV2 and TRDJ3, with 10 bases lining up with TRDD3. The CDR3 is 18 amino acids. Germline V gene data show CDR1 as GEAIGNYY and CDR2 as EKD. The CDR3 is CACDTGGYDSCDTRQMFF. The CDR3 region has the DNA TGTGCCTGTGACACGGGGGGATACGACTCCTGTGACACCCGACAGATGTTTTTC.

A word on this clone: It is likely a read error: a sequence one base away is far more abundant. The rearrangement uses TRDV2 and TRDJ3; 13 nucleotides agree with TRDD3. This CDR3 is built from 22 residues. CDR1 and CDR2 (germline): GEAIGNYY, EKD. The CDR3 nucleotides read TGTGCCTGTGACCCGACTCGTACTGGGGGATACGACAGCTCCTGGGACGCCCGACAGATGTTTTTC. Protein sequence: CACDPTRTGGYDSSWDARQMFF.

For this clone: TCRdb shows a much larger clone's protein in place of this DNA's translation, and the two differ at residue 11, likely through a read error; the protein shown is translated from the DNA. CDR3 protein: CACDTGGYDSRDTRQMFF. The CDR3 DNA reads TGTGCCTGTGACACGGGGGGATACGACTCCCGGGACACCCGACAGATGTTTTTC. The chain uses TRDV2 and TRDJ3; 10 bases line up with TRDD3. This CDR3 has 18 residues. Per the germline V gene, CDR1 is GEAIGNYY and CDR2 is EKD.

Details on this clone: TCRdb's entry gives the protein of a much larger clone, which mismatches this DNA's translation at residue 5, likely from a read error; the protein reported here is translated from the DNA. J is TRDJ3 and V is TRDV2, with a tentative D call TRDD3 (5 bases). The CDR3 spans 19 residues. Germline CDR1 GEAIGNYY, CDR2 EKD. V was shortened by 3 bases and J by 0 bases, with 17 bases between the two germline ends. CDR3 sequence: CACDAVGTGGSWDTRQMFF. In DNA form, the CDR3 reads TGTGCCTGTGACGCCGTGGGGACGGGTGGCTCCTGGGACACCCGACAGATGTTTTTC.

This clone was seen a handful of times. Only one base separates this from a far larger clonotype, so it likely reflects a read error. V and J are TRDV2 and TRDJ1, with TRDD3 identical over 9 bases. Germline values: CDR1 GEAIGNYY, CDR2 EKD. CDR3 size: 22 residues. The J segment lost 0 bases and the V segment lost 3 bases, leaving 25 bases of the junction unmatched. The CDR3 is CACDPLGDFHTRDAGYTDKLIF. For the CDR3, the DNA is TGTGCCTGTGACCCTCTGGGGGATTTTCATACCAGGGATGCTGGGTACACCGATAAACTCATCTTT.

The CDR3 loop reads CACDRLGAPTDKLIF. The CDR3 DNA follows: TGTGCCTGTGACCGGTTGGGGGCCCCGACCGATAAACTCATCTTT. The chain joins TRDV2 to TRDJ1, with a weak D call TRDD3 (6 bases). Germline CDR1 and CDR2: GEAIGNYY and EKD. Trimming pared 3 bases from V and 2 bases from J, leaving 15 bases between. The CDR3 totals 15 residues.

About this clone: One base separates it from a far larger clone, so it is likely a read error. V gene TRDV2 combines with J gene TRDJ3, with D perhaps matching TRDD3 (6 bases). Germline V gene sequence: CDR1 GEAIGNYY, CDR2 EKD. This CDR3 is 18 amino acids long. As DNA, the CDR3 is TGTGCCCGTGACACCGCCGGGGGAAGCTCCTGGGACACCCGACAGATGTTTTTC. Protein sequence: CARDTAGGSSWDTRQMFF.

With respect to this clone: A far larger clone is one base from this, pointing to a likely read error. The same CDR3 arises from other DNA sequences in this sample as well. The chain has TRDV2 and TRDJ1, with TRDD3 matching 11 bases. Trimming cost V 3 bases and J 0 bases; bases outside gene matches: 11. The CDR3 consists of 18 residues. The germline V gene encodes CDR1 GEAIGNYY and CDR2 EKD. CDR3 DNA sequence: TGTGCCTGTGACCCCCTAGTTGGGGGATACGGGTACACCGATAAACTCATCTTT. It codes for CACDPLVGGYGYTDKLIF.

This clone was picked up a small number of times. A single base is all that separates this from a far larger clone, so a read error is likely. The chain carries TRDV2 and TRDJ1; 7 nucleotides align to TRDD3. The V and J ends lost 0 bases and 0 bases, in that order; junction bases with no gene match: 9. The CDR3 is made up of 17 amino acids. Germline values: CDR1 GEAIGNYY, CDR2 EKD. The CDR3, as DNA: TGTGCCTGTGACACCGGGGATCGCTGGGGGTACACCGATAAACTCATCTTT. Translation gives CACDTGDRWGYTDKLIF.

As to this clone: A far larger clone lies a single base away; this is likely a read error. In the same sample, other DNA sequences code for this CDR3. This chain connects TRDV2 to TRDJ1; 11 bases match TRDD3. The CDR3 contains 18 residues. The J segment lost 5 bases and the V segment lost 0 bases, leaving 13 bases of the junction unmatched. Germline CDR1 is GEAIGNYY and CDR2 is EKD. In DNA form, the CDR3 reads TGTGCCTGTGACACCGTAGGAGGCTGGGGGATACAGGGTGATAAACTCATCTTT. The encoded protein is CACDTVGGWGIQGDKLIF.